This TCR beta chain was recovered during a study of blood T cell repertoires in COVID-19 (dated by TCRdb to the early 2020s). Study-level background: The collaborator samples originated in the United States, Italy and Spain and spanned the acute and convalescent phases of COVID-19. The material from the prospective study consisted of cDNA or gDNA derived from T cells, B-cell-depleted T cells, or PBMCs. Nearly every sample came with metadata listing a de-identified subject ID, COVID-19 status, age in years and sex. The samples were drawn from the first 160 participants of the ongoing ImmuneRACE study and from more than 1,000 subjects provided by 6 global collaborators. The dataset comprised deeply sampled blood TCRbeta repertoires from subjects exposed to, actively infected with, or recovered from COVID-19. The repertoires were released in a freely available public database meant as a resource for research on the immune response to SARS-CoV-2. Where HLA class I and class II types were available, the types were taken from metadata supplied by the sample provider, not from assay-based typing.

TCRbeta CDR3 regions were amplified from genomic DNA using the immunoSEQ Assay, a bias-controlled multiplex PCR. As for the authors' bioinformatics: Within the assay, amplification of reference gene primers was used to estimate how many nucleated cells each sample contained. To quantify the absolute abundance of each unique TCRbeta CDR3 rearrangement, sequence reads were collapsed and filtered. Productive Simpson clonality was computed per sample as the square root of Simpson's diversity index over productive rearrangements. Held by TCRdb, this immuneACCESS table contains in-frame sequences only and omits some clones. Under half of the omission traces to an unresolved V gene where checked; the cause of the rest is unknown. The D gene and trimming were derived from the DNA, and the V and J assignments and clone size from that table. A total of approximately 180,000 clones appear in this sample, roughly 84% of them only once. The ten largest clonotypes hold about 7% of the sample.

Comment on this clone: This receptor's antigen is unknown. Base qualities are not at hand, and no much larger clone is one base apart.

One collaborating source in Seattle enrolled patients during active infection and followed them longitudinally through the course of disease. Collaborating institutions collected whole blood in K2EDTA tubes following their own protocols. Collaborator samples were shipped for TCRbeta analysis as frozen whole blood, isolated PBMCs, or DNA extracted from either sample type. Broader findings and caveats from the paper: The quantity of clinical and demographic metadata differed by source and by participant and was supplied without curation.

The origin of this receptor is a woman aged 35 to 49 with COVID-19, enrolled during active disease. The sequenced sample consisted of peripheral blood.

The CDR3 loop reads CSVAGQGNTEAFF. The sequenced DNA is TGCAGCGTCGCGGGACAGGGGAACACTGAAGCTTTCTTT. The chain is encoded by TRBV29-1 joined to TRBJ1-1; 9 bases in the junction line up with TRBD1. CDR3 length: 13 amino acids, cysteine to phenylalanine. The entry retains the CDR3 DNA only, 39 bases that are in frame from base 1. V trim: 6 bases; J trim: 1 base; unmatched bases: 3. Per the germline V gene, SQVTM is the CDR1 and ANQGSEA is the CDR2.